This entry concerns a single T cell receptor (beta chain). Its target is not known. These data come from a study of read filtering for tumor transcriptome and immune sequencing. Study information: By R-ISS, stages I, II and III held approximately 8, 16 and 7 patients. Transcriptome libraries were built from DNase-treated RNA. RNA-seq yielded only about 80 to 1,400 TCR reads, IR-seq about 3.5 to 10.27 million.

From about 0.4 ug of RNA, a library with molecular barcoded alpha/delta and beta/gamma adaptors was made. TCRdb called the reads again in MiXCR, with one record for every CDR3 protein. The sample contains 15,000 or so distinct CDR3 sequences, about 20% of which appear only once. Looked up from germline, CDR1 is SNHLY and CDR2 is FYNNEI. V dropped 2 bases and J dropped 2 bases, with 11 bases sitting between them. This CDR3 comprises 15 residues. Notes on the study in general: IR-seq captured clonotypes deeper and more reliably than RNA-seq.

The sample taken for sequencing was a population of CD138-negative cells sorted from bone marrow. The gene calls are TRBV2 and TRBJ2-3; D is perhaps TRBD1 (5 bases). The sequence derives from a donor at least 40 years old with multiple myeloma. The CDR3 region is CASSERLTVTDTQYF. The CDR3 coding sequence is TGTGCCAGCAGTGAAAGGCTGACAGTCACAGATACGCAGTATTTT. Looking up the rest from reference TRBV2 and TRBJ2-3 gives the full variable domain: EPEVTQTPSHQVTQMGQEVILRCVPISNHLYFYWYRQILGQKVEFLVSFYNNEISEKSEIFDDQFSVERPDGSNFTLKIRSTKLEDSAMYFCASSERLTVTDTQYFGPGTRLTVL.